The 18 T cell receptor beta chains below come from one sample, sequenced in a study of blood T cell repertoires in COVID-19. The repertoire was sequenced with immunoSEQ multiplex PCR; TCRdb's copy has only in-frame clones and lacks some. Of tens of thousands of clones listed, about nine tenths are singletons. Sequencing was done on a sample of peripheral blood. These receptors were taken from a human donor in a cohort sampled during active COVID-19. The donor label of this sample is uncertain.

The V call is TRBV14, the J call TRBJ2-7; possible D gene TRBD2, 6 bases. V lost 1 base and J 2 bases, leaving 9 bases between the germline ends. CDR3 size: 14 residues. Germline CDR1 and CDR2: SGHDN and FVKESK. This chain's CDR3 is CASSQGRGTYEQYF. Written as DNA, the CDR3 is TGTGCCAGCAGCCAAGGGCGGGGCACCTACGAGCAGTACTTC. Full variable domain (missing parts from reference TRBV14 and TRBJ2-7): EAGVTQFPSHSVIEKGQTVTLRCDPISGHDNLYWYRRVMGKEIKFLLHFVKESKQDESGMPNNRFLAERTGGTYSTLKVQPAELEDSGVYFCASSQGRGTYEQYFGPGTRLTVT.

This clone was seen a few times. The genes are TRBV5-1 and TRBJ2-1; TRBD1 matches at 10 bases. The CDR3 loop spans 14 amino acids. The V and J ends lost 4 bases and 7 bases, in that order; junction bases with no gene match: 5. Germline CDR1 SGHRS, CDR2 YFSETQ. This CDR3 is CASSPMDRGNEQFF. DNA for the CDR3: TGCGCCAGCAGCCCAATGGACAGGGGGAATGAGCAGTTCTTC.

V is TRBV5-4 and J is TRBJ2-2; D might be TRBD1 (6 bases). The CDR3 contains 15 residues. Trimming left V 4 bases short and J 6 bases short, with 16 bases between. Germline-derived CDR1 and CDR2 are SGHNT and YYREEE (reference sequence). Written as DNA, the CDR3 is TGTGCCAGCAGCCCAAGGGGCAGGGGAGCCGGGGAGCTGTTTTTT. Amino acids: CASSPRGRGAGELFF.

The chain links TRBV6-1 to TRBJ2-5; TRBD2 matches at 13 bases. Germline CDR1 reads MNHNS; CDR2 reads SASEGT. V gave up 3 bases and J gave up 5 bases; unmatched junction bases: 3. CDR3 length: 15 residues. CDR3 nucleotides: TGTGCCAGCAGTGAGGGACTAGCGGGACGGGAGACCCAGTACTTC. This gives the protein CASSEGLAGRETQYF.

The chain uses TRBV9 and TRBJ1-6; possibly TRBD1 for D (5 bases). Germline V gives CDR1 SGDLS, CDR2 YYNGEE. Between the trimmed V and J ends, which lost 3 bases and 7 bases, there was a span of 11 bases. The CDR3 sequence is 14 residues long. CDR3 sequence reads: CASSALGANSPLHF. DNA for the CDR3: TGTGCCAGCAGCGCGTTAGGGGCGAATTCACCCCTCCACTTT.

CDR3 coding DNA: TGTGCCAGCAGCCCCGCAGAGCGGGGGAGCACAGATACGCAGTATTTT. Its translation is CASSPAERGSTDTQYF. The V and J genes are TRBV3-1 (or the pseudogene TRBV3-2) and TRBJ2-3; 8 bases agree with TRBD2. The CDR3 runs 16 residues. J gave up 0 bases and V 4 bases, and 6 bases lay outside the gene matches. Germline loops: CDR1 LGHDT, CDR2 YNNKEL (reference sequence).

This chain uses TRBV6-6 with TRBJ2-7; no reliable D call. Germline loops: CDR1 MNHNY, CDR2 SVGAGI (reference sequence). This CDR3 comprises 12 residues. Trimming left V 4 bases short and J 4 bases short, with 8 bases between. The CDR3 coding sequence is TGTGCCAGCAGTTTTCAGTTGTACGAGCAGTACTTC. Translating it yields CASSFQLYEQYF.

The chain recombines TRBV19 with TRBJ1-6; TRBD1 agrees at 9 bases. Germline-derived CDR1 and CDR2 are LNHDA and SQIVND (reference sequence). The CDR3 contains 15 residues. Germline trimming cut 7 bases from V and 5 bases from J; bases unmatched to any gene: 6. As DNA, the CDR3 is TGTGCCAGTACCCTGGGACAGGGCAATAATTCACCCCTCCACTTT. The encoded protein is CASTLGQGNNSPLHF.

This rearrangement joins TRBV28 to TRBJ1-2; no reliable D call. The V gene lost 4 bases and the J gene lost 6 bases, with 9 bases spanning the gap. Germline V CDR1 and CDR2: MDHEN, SYDVKM. The CDR3 is 12 amino acids. The CDR3 sequence is CASSSGWNGYTF. The CDR3 region has the DNA TGTGCCAGCAGTTCGGGGTGGAATGGCTACACCTTC.

This rearrangement joins TRBV6-1 to TRBJ1-1; tentatively, D is TRBD1 (5 bases). V shed 3 bases and J shed 0 bases, with 11 bases lying between them. CDR1 and CDR2 from the germline V gene are MNHNS and SASEGT. The CDR3 is 15 residues long. Written as DNA, the CDR3 is TGTGCCAGCAGTGACGGAGGGGTTATGAACACTGAAGCTTTCTTT. Amino acids: CASSDGGVMNTEAFF.

The chain carries TRBV30 and TRBJ1-6; D gene uncertain. V was cut by 0 bases and J by 0 bases, with 6 bases left in between. The CDR3 is 15 residues long. Germline CDR1 is GTSNPN and CDR2 is SVGIG (reference sequence). Here the CDR3 DNA reads TGTGCCTGGAGTGTCGAGAGCTCCTATAATTCACCCCTCCACTTT. Translating it yields CAWSVESSYNSPLHF. The full variable domain, with the rest looked up from reference TRBV30 and TRBJ1-6, is SQTIHQWPATLVQPVGSPLSLECTVEGTSNPNLYWYRQAAGRGLQLLFYSVGIGQISSEVPQNLSASRPQDRQFILSSKKLLLSDSGFYLCAWSVESSYNSPLHFGNGTRLTVT.

V gene TRBV11-1 combines with J gene TRBJ2-3; D might be TRBD1 (6 bases). Trimming cost V 2 bases and J 2 bases, with 11 bases left between them. The CDR3 totals 15 residues. CDR1 SGHAT and CDR2 FQDESV come from the germline V gene (reference sequence). The CDR3 spells CASSLRTANTDTQYF. DNA of the CDR3: TGTGCCAGCAGCTTACGGACAGCAAACACAGATACGCAGTATTTT.

The chain couples TRBV5-1 to TRBJ1-4; 7 nucleotides agree with TRBD1. V trimming: 0 bases; J trimming: 3 bases; junction bases outside the gene matches: 2. The CDR3 totals 15 residues. Per germline, CDR1 SGHRS and CDR2 YFSETQ. The CDR3 nucleotides are TGCGCCAGCAGCTTGGGCGGGACAGCTAATGAAAAACTGTTTTTT. Encoded protein: CASSLGGTANEKLFF. Looking up the rest from reference TRBV5-1 and TRBJ1-4 gives the full variable domain: KAGVTQTPRYLIKTRGQQVTLSCSPISGHRSVSWYQQTPGQGLQFLFEYFSETQRNKGNFPGRFSGRQFSNSRSEMNVSTLELGDSALYLCASSLGGTANEKLFFGSGTQLSVL.

CDR3 bases: TGCGCCAGCAGCTTGGTTGCAGGGAACTATGGCTACACCTTC. Translated, it gives CASSLVAGNYGYTF. The V call is TRBV5-1, the J call TRBJ1-2, with D possibly TRBD1 on 5 matching bases. The CDR3 runs to 14 residues. V lost 0 bases to trimming and J lost 2 bases, with 8 bases between them. Per germline, CDR1 SGHRS and CDR2 YFSETQ.

This chain connects TRBV3-1 (or the pseudogene TRBV3-2) to TRBJ1-3; TRBD1 might be the D (5 bases). Trimming cost V 4 bases and J 8 bases, with 18 bases left between them. The CDR3 extends over 15 amino acids. Germline values: CDR1 LGHDT, CDR2 YNNKEL (reference sequence). CDR3 sequence reads: CASSLRPDRGDTIYF. The CDR3 DNA sequence: TGTGCCAGCAGCCTACGGCCCGACCGGGGGGACACCATATATTTT.

This chain uses TRBV25-1 with TRBJ2-5; 9 nucleotides align to TRBD1. The CDR3 has 16 residues. With 8 bases clipped from V and 3 bases from J, the junction kept 13 bases outside the gene matches. Germline V gene data show CDR1 as MGHDK and CDR2 as SYGVNS. Here the CDR3 DNA reads TGTGCCAGCTCAATTGCCGGGACAGGGCGGGAAGAGACCCAGTACTTC. Amino acid sequence: CASSIAGTGREETQYF.

This clone was recorded a few times. The chain uses TRBV6-5 and TRBJ1-4; 9 nucleotides align to TRBD1. V trimming: 6 bases; J trimming: 5 bases; junction bases outside the gene matches: 4. In germline, CDR1 is MNHEY, CDR2 SVGAGI. The length of the CDR3 is 14 residues. Here the CDR3 DNA reads TGTGCCAGCAGAATCGGGACAGGGAATGAAAAACTGTTTTTT. It encodes CASRIGTGNEKLFF.

V and J are TRBV3-1 (or the pseudogene TRBV3-2) and TRBJ2-2, with 10 bases fitting TRBD1. The V gene's germline CDR1 is LGHDT and CDR2 YNNKEL (reference sequence). Trimming removed 6 bases from V and 5 bases from J; junction bases left unmatched: 6. The CDR3 runs 15 residues. CDR3 nucleotide sequence: TGTGCCAGCAGATACGGGACAGGGGTGACCGGGGAGCTGTTTTTT. Translated: CASRYGTGVTGELFF.